Below, 17 T cell receptor beta chains from the same sample are listed, as sequenced in a study of T cell changes during pregnancy in multiple sclerosis. Sequencing used immunoSEQ multiplex PCR; TCRdb keeps in-frame clones, though not all of them. The repertoire holds some 110,000 clones, 85% to 95% seen once, with 1.5% to 2% in the top ten. The sequencing used peripheral blood, collected after pregnancy. These receptors all come from a female donor with multiple sclerosis, enrolled in a pregnancy study.

The rearrangement joins TRBV9 to TRBJ2-5; D is uncertain. CDR1 is SGDLS and CDR2 is YYNGEE in the germline V gene. This CDR3 contains 14 residues. The germline V and J ends were trimmed by 1 base and 5 bases, with 12 bases remaining between them. This chain's CDR3 is CASSVSSSTETQYF. The CDR3 DNA reads TGTGCCAGCAGCGTATCGAGCTCTACGGAGACCCAGTACTTC.

V is TRBV11-2 and J is TRBJ1-4, with D maybe TRBD1 (5 bases). Looked up from germline, CDR1 is SGHAT and CDR2 is FQNNGV. V was cut by 6 bases and J by 3 bases, with 11 bases left in between. This CDR3 has 14 amino acids. CDR3 in DNA: TGTGCCAGCAGGTTAACAGGTGCTAATGAAAAACTGTTTTTT. Translated: CASRLTGANEKLFF. The full variable domain, with the rest looked up from reference TRBV11-2 and TRBJ1-4, is EAGVAQSPRYKIIEKRQSVAFWCNPISGHATLYWYQQILGQGPKLLIQFQNNGVVDDSQLPKDRFSAERLKGVDSTLKIQPAKLEDSAVYLCASRLTGANEKLFFGSGTQLSVL.

This sequence joins TRBV5-1 and TRBJ1-1; no clear D gene. Looked up from germline, CDR1 is SGHRS and CDR2 is YFSETQ. Trimming removed 1 base from V and 2 bases from J, with 6 bases in between. This CDR3 contains 13 residues. CDR3 sequence reads: CASSLTPNTEAFF. The CDR3 DNA reads TGCGCCAGCAGCTTGACTCCCAACACTGAAGCTTTCTTT.

The chain carries TRBV14 and TRBJ2-2; TRBD2 agrees at 7 bases. Looked up from germline, CDR1 is SGHDN and CDR2 is FVKESK. CDR3 length: 16 residues. V shed 5 bases and J 7 bases; nucleotides not matched to a gene: 13. The CDR3 sequence is CASSSQAGGSVGELFF. The CDR3 coding sequence is TGTGCCAGCAGCTCCCAAGCAGGCGGGAGTGTCGGGGAGCTGTTTTTT.

This sequence joins TRBV30 and TRBJ1-3; D might be TRBD1 (6 bases). The CDR3 runs 14 residues. V was pared by 4 bases and J by 4 bases, with 14 bases between. Looked up from germline, CDR1 is GTSNPN and CDR2 is SVGIG (reference sequence). CDR3 nucleotide sequence: TGTGCCTGGAAAGGGGGGGGCTCCGGAAACACCATATATTTT. Its protein product is CAWKGGGSGNTIYF.

This sequence joins TRBV7-2 and TRBJ2-2; 14 bases fit TRBD2. The ends lost 5 bases at V and 7 bases at J; junction bases unmatched: 6. Germline lookup yields CDR1 SGHTA and CDR2 FQGNSA. The CDR3 extends over 16 amino acids. CDR3 residues: CASSMTSGGAVGELFF. For the CDR3, the DNA is TGTGCCAGCAGCATGACTAGCGGGGGGGCGGTCGGGGAGCTGTTTTTT.

Written as DNA, the CDR3 is TGTGCCAGCAGCTCGACAGGGGGCGAGAACTATGGCTACACCTTC. Its protein product is CASSSTGGENYGYTF. The V and J genes are TRBV2 and TRBJ1-2, with TRBD1 matching 10 bases. Germline-derived CDR1 and CDR2 are SNHLY and FYNNEI. Trimming at V came to 6 bases and at J to 2 bases, leaving 6 bases not matched to a gene. The CDR3 is 15 amino acids. The full variable domain, with the rest looked up from reference TRBV2 and TRBJ1-2, is EPEVTQTPSHQVTQMGQEVILRCVPISNHLYFYWYRQILGQKVEFLVSFYNNEISEKSEIFDDQFSVERPDGSNFTLKIRSTKLEDSAMYFCASSSTGGENYGYTFGSGTRLTVV.

The V gene is TRBV2, the J gene TRBJ1-5; D is perhaps TRBD1 (5 bases). Germline V lookup: CDR1 SNHLY, CDR2 FYNNEI. The ends were cut back, 6 bases at V and 7 bases at J, with 16 bases in the middle. The CDR3 has 14 residues. Here the CDR3 DNA reads TGTGCCAGCAGGAGTAGGGGACTTGACCAGCCCCAGCATTTT. It translates to CASRSRGLDQPQHF.

The chain links TRBV19 to TRBJ1-1; unclear D gene. Trimming pared 7 bases from V and 1 base from J, leaving 10 bases between. This CDR3 spans 13 amino acids. Germline values: CDR1 LNHDA, CDR2 SQIVND (reference sequence). CDR3 region: CASKFGPNTEAFF. CDR3 DNA sequence: TGTGCCAGTAAATTTGGGCCGAACACTGAAGCTTTCTTT.

The CDR3 region is CAISESKQQTNYGYTF. CDR3 coding DNA: TGTGCCATCAGTGAGTCTAAACAGCAGACTAACTATGGCTACACCTTC. The chain combines TRBV10-3 with TRBJ1-2, with D uncertain. This CDR3 is built from 16 residues. V gave up 0 bases and J gave up 0 bases, with 11 bases separating them. Per the germline V gene, CDR1 is ENHRY and CDR2 is SYGVKD.

The chain links TRBV5-4 to TRBJ2-2, with 7 nucleotides matching TRBD1. This CDR3 is 15 amino acids long. The V gene end was trimmed by 2 bases and the J gene end by 4 bases; junction bases not matched to a gene: 5. The germline V gene has CDR1 SGHNT and CDR2 YYREEE (reference sequence). CDR3 bases: TGTGCCAGCAGCTTACGACAGGGCGGCACCGGGGAGCTGTTTTTT. Protein sequence: CASSLRQGGTGELFF.

CDR3 loop: CASSPQLGREKLFF. Here the CDR3 DNA reads TGTGCCAGCTCACCCCAGCTGGGGAGGGAAAAACTGTTTTTT. V usage is TRBV18 and J usage is TRBJ1-4; D gene unclear. V was shortened by 3 bases and J by 8 bases, with 13 bases between the two germline ends. The CDR3 sequence is 14 residues long. Germline CDR1 reads KGHSH; CDR2 reads LQKENI.

The chain uses TRBV19 and TRBJ1-3; D remains ambiguous. Deletions cut 6 bases from V and 0 bases from J, with 9 bases between. There are 14 residues in the CDR3. Germline CDR1 reads LNHDA; CDR2 reads SQIVND (reference sequence). DNA for the CDR3: TGTGCCAGTAGCCCCCCCATCTCTGGAAACACCATATATTTT. It encodes CASSPPISGNTIYF.

This chain links TRBV28 with TRBJ1-6; TRBD1 agrees at 8 bases. The germline CDR1 and CDR2 sequences are MDHEN and SYDVKM. J lost 5 bases, V lost 5 bases, and 2 bases had no gene match. The CDR3 loop spans 14 amino acids. CDR3: CASSLGQDNSPLHF. The CDR3 DNA reads as TGTGCCAGCAGTCTGGGACAGGATAATTCACCCCTCCACTTT.

This clone was observed a few times. This same CDR3 is encoded by further DNA sequences in the sample. The rearrangement joins TRBV19 to TRBJ1-1; D gene ambiguous. The CDR3 is 13 residues long. Germline CDR1 reads LNHDA; CDR2 reads SQIVND (reference sequence). V gave up 3 bases and J gave up 1 base, with 6 bases separating them. The DNA of the CDR3 is TGTGCCAGTAGTATCGGCGGGAACACTGAAGCTTTCTTT. Encoded protein: CASSIGGNTEAFF.

The rearrangement joins TRBV19 to TRBJ2-1, with 9 bases that match TRBD2. J gave up 10 bases and V 5 bases, and 9 bases lay outside the gene matches. There are 14 residues in the CDR3. The germline V gene has CDR1 LNHDA and CDR2 SQIVND (reference sequence). This chain's CDR3 is CASSPLTSGGEQFF. CDR3 DNA: TGTGCCAGTAGTCCCTTGACTAGCGGTGGAGAGCAGTTCTTC.

Here the CDR3 reads CASKGGSNQPQHF. The CDR3 DNA is TGTGCCAGCAAGGGAGGCAGCAATCAGCCCCAGCATTTT. The gene calls are TRBV6-5 and TRBJ1-5; no clear D. V was trimmed by 7 bases and J by 1 base, leaving 8 bases between them. Germline lookup yields CDR1 MNHEY and CDR2 SVGAGI. This CDR3 contains 13 residues.